This record covers a single T cell receptor beta chain. Its target is unknown. This sample also contains other DNA sequences that code for the same CDR3. The repertoire was sequenced with immunoSEQ multiplex PCR; TCRdb's copy has only in-frame clones and lacks some. This sample has around 130,000 clones; roughly nine tenths occur once, and the top ten carry over 8%. The data derive from a study of T cell responses to AZD1222 COVID-19 vaccine. General observations from the study: Repertoire collection took place solely once the T cell response had peaked. Donor demographics were predominantly white British with a female majority; clonal diversity may be underestimated. Baseline antibody screening turned up just a handful of seropositive AZD1222 recipients.

Trimming stripped 4 bases from V and 5 bases from J, with 10 bases between. This CDR3 has 14 residues. Germline V gene lookup returns CDR1 SGHRS and CDR2 YFSETQ. This receptor was obtained from an adult who received the AZD1222 COVID-19 vaccine. Here the sequenced sample was peripheral blood, taken 28 days after the second AZD1222 dose. The rearrangement joins TRBV5-1 to TRBJ1-6; D might be TRBD1 (5 bases). The CDR3 spells CASSLQGDNSPLHF. In DNA, the CDR3 is TGCGCCAGCAGCCTCCAGGGTGATAATTCACCCCTCCACTTT.